This T cell receptor (beta chain) was obtained from a study of vaccination and CD4 T cells after COVID-19. For the study at large: Nasal swab PCR detected SARS-CoV-2 in convalescent patients, who comprised 9 or 10 mild cases and one severe case.

Sequence data for DNA of cultured CD4+ T cells were generated by the Oncomine TCR Beta short-read assay. The source of extracted genomic DNA was cultured CD4+ T cells. TCRdb ran MiXCR on the PCR reads and lists one entry per CDR3 protein. The sample yields approximately 21,000 distinct CDR3 sequences, 44% seen once. Germline V gene data show CDR1 as SGHTA and CDR2 as FQGNSA. V dropped 7 bases and J dropped 9 bases, with 16 bases sitting between them. The CDR3 is 14 residues long. Whole-study results and caveats: The rise in median SARS-CoV-2-reactive clonotypes, from roughly 22 to 38, was not significant.

The treatment denotes: roughly 11-day PBMC culture with coronavirus spike peptide pools or control peptides (ViraFEST assay). Comment on this clonotype: Its matching antigen is unknown.

The chain employs TRBV7-2 and TRBJ1-6; D is undetermined. The material was CD4+ T cells from blood, cultured in vitro, obtained before SARS-CoV-2 vaccination. This clonotype was obtained from a human donor who had recovered from COVID-19. This CDR3 is CASKGGTGPSPLHF. CDR3 bases: TGTGCCAGCAAGGGCGGAACGGGCCCTTCACCCCTCCACTTT.